This T cell receptor (beta chain) appears in the sequencing data of a study of early stage breast cancer tumors. Profiled with immunoSEQ multiplex PCR; TCRdb holds only in-frame clones, not every one. The sample consists of about 24,000 clones, roughly 67% of them appearing once. With 0 bases removed from V and 4 bases from J, the gap between germline ends came to 10 bases. The CDR3 is 15 residues long. The germline V gene encodes CDR1 SGDLS and CDR2 YYNGEE. The V call is TRBV9, the J call TRBJ2-2; D unresolved. This TCR came from a person between 55 and 70 years old with breast cancer. Sequenced sample: breast tumor tissue. Here the CDR3 reads CASSVGPRPTGELFF. The DNA for the CDR3 is TGTGCCAGCAGCGTAGGACCGCGGCCCACCGGGGAGCTGTTTTTT.